One sample yielded the 26 T cell receptor beta chains listed below, sequenced in a study of blood T cell repertoires in COVID-19. Using immunoSEQ multiplex PCR, the repertoire was profiled, and TCRdb retains in-frame clones only, with some absent. The sample lists around 69,000 clones, roughly 85% occurring once. Input material: peripheral blood. The source is a man in his forties or fifties with acute or convalescent COVID-19.

As DNA, the CDR3 is TGTGCCAGCAGCTTAGCGGGACAGACTCAAGAGACCCAGTACTTC. Protein sequence: CASSLAGQTQETQYF. This chain connects TRBV7-8 to TRBJ2-5, with TRBD1 matching 7 bases. Trimming cost V 0 bases and J 2 bases; bases outside gene matches: 3. Germline loops: CDR1 SGHVS, CDR2 FQNEAQ. The CDR3 extends over 15 amino acids.

The rearrangement links TRBV19 to TRBJ1-2; tentatively, D is TRBD1 (5 bases). Germline-derived CDR1 and CDR2 are LNHDA and SQIVND (reference sequence). Trimming removed 6 bases from V and 4 bases from J, with 18 bases in between. This CDR3 comprises 15 residues. CDR3 protein: CASSLKEGQVYGYTF. The DNA of the CDR3 is TGTGCCAGTAGCTTAAAGGAGGGGCAGGTCTATGGCTACACCTTC. Full variable domain (rest looked up from reference TRBV19 and TRBJ1-2): DGGITQSPKYLFRKEGQNVTLSCEQNLNHDAMYWYRQDPGQGLRLIYYSQIVNDFQKGDIAEGYSVSREKKESFPLTVTSAQKNPTAFYLCASSLKEGQVYGYTFGSGTRLTVV.

This clone was counted a single time. This CDR3 reads CASRGRGENIQYF. Here the CDR3 DNA reads TGTGCCTCCCGGGGCAGGGGTGAAAACATTCAGTACTTC. This chain connects TRBV12-3 or TRBV12-4 to TRBJ2-4, with D perhaps TRBD1 (6 bases). V gave up 11 bases and J gave up 5 bases, with 16 bases separating them. The CDR3 totals 13 residues.

The V call is TRBV5-5, the J call TRBJ2-6; 9 bases agree with TRBD1. This CDR3 is 17 amino acids long. V trimming: 3 bases; J trimming: 0 bases; junction bases outside the gene matches: 4. Germline lookup yields CDR1 SGHKS and CDR2 YYEKEE (reference sequence). CDR3 region: CASSSGQGYSGANVLTF. The CDR3 bases are TGTGCCAGCAGCTCGGGACAGGGCTACTCTGGGGCCAACGTCCTGACTTTC.

The genes are TRBV20-1 and TRBJ2-7; tentatively, D is TRBD1 (5 bases). CDR3 length: 11 amino acids. CDR1 is DFQATT, CDR2 SNEGSKA, per germline (reference sequence). V shed 4 bases and J shed 6 bases, with 10 bases lying between them. The CDR3 reads CSAISRAEQYF. The DNA for the CDR3 is TGCAGTGCTATATCCAGGGCCGAGCAGTACTTC.

This chain links TRBV5-5 with TRBJ2-3, with D tentatively TRBD1 (5 bases). The V and J ends lost 4 bases and 3 bases respectively, with 15 bases between them. The CDR3 spans 15 residues. Germline V gene data show CDR1 as SGHKS and CDR2 as YYEKEE (reference sequence). Here the CDR3 reads CASSARVSGTDTQYF. In DNA, the CDR3 is TGTGCCAGCAGCGCCAGGGTTTCTGGAACAGATACGCAGTATTTT.

The V gene is TRBV5-6, the J gene TRBJ2-1, with a possible D match to TRBD1 (5 bases). V lost 2 bases, J lost 3 bases, and 18 bases lay in between. Germline values: CDR1 SGHDT, CDR2 YYEEEE. CDR3 length: 17 amino acids. CDR3 DNA: TGTGCCAGCAGCTTTTATCAGGGTCGCGCCATCTACAATGAGCAGTTCTTC. It yields the protein CASSFYQGRAIYNEQFF.

This clone was observed a single time. CDR3 sequence (DNA): TGTGCCAGCAGTGAGACAGGGGGGGGCTATGGCTACACCTTC. Its translation: CASSETGGGYGYTF. This chain joins TRBV25-1 and TRBJ1-2; 9 bases are a match to TRBD1. V shed 3 bases and J 4 bases; nucleotides not matched to a gene: 3. The CDR3 runs 14 residues. Germline-derived CDR1 and CDR2 are MGHDK and SYGVNS.

This chain joins TRBV14 and TRBJ1-6; D ambiguous. V was cut by 4 bases and J by 14 bases, with 12 bases left in between. The germline CDR1 and CDR2 sequences are SGHDN and FVKESK. There are 12 residues in the CDR3. In DNA, the CDR3 is TGTGCCAGCAGCCGGACTGGATTTGCCCTCCACTTT. It translates to CASSRTGFALHF.

This chain's CDR3 is CASSLVQGTDTQYF. The CDR3 DNA reads as TGCGCCAGCAGCTTGGTTCAGGGCACAGATACGCAGTATTTT. The rearrangement joins TRBV5-1 to TRBJ2-3; D gene ambiguous. Germline V gene sequence: CDR1 SGHRS, CDR2 YFSETQ. The V gene lost 0 bases and the J gene lost 1 base, with 6 bases spanning the gap. This CDR3 has 14 residues.

V and J are TRBV6-5 and TRBJ2-1, with D tentatively TRBD2 (5 bases). Trimming stripped 1 base from V and 7 bases from J, with 11 bases between. CDR3 size: 14 residues. Germline V gene data show CDR1 as MNHEY and CDR2 as SVGAGI. The CDR3 DNA reads TGTGCCAGCAGTTACTTGGATCGGGGAAATGAGCAGTTCTTC. This sequence encodes CASSYLDRGNEQFF.

V and J are TRBV9 and TRBJ2-1, with 12 bases that match TRBD2. The CDR3 extends over 14 amino acids. Germline V gene data show CDR1 as SGDLS and CDR2 as YYNGEE. The junction had 5 bases not matched to a gene; V was cut back by 4 bases and J by 9 bases. The CDR3 nucleotides are TGTGCCAGCAGCCTGACTAGCGGGGGTTTTGAGCAGTTCTTC. It specifies CASSLTSGGFEQFF.

This clone appeared once. The chain recombines TRBV6-5 with TRBJ1-1; TRBD1 aligns across 7 bases. Looked up from germline, CDR1 is MNHEY and CDR2 is SVGAGI. With 5 bases clipped from V and 6 bases from J, the junction kept 9 bases outside the gene matches. The length of the CDR3 is 14 residues. In DNA, the CDR3 is TGTGCCAGCAGTCATACACAGGGGAGCGCTGAAGCTTTCTTT. Protein sequence: CASSHTQGSAEAFF.

There are a few counts of this clone. Other DNA sequences from this sample encode an identical CDR3 as well. The gene calls are TRBV2 and TRBJ2-7; D is uncertain. This CDR3 has 12 residues. Trimming removed 8 bases at V and 4 bases at J, with 12 bases between. Germline V gene lookup returns CDR1 SNHLY and CDR2 FYNNEI. CDR3 bases: TGTGCCAGCTCCGAGTCGAGGTACGAGCAGTACTTC. It specifies CASSESRYEQYF.

The chain has TRBV5-1 and TRBJ2-7; tentatively, D is TRBD2 (5 bases). Between the trimmed V and J ends, which lost 4 bases and 4 bases, there was a span of 15 bases. Germline-derived CDR1 and CDR2 are SGHRS and YFSETQ. The CDR3 consists of 14 residues. CDR3 bases: TGCGCCAGCAGCAGGGCGGTCGGGGAGTACGAGCAGTACTTC. Protein sequence: CASSRAVGEYEQYF.

The chain uses TRBV10-3 and TRBJ2-7, with 9 bases fitting TRBD1. CDR1 is ENHRY, CDR2 SYGVKD, per germline. This CDR3 is built from 13 residues. With 9 bases clipped from V and 6 bases from J, the junction kept 9 bases outside the gene matches. CDR3 sequence: CAMRRDRVSEQYF. DNA of the CDR3: TGTGCCATGCGACGGGACAGGGTATCCGAGCAGTACTTC.

The genes are TRBV18 and TRBJ2-7, with D possibly matching TRBD2 (6 bases). The CDR3 runs to 16 residues. V lost 2 bases and J 6 bases, leaving 20 bases between the germline ends. Per the germline V gene, CDR1 is KGHSH and CDR2 is LQKENI. In DNA, the CDR3 is TGTGCCAGCTCACCAACCGCGGGGTGGTCTGGCGCCGAGCAGTACTTC. This codes for CASSPTAGWSGAEQYF. Combining the CDR3 with reference TRBV18 and TRBJ2-7 gives the whole variable domain NAGVMQNPRHLVRRRGQEARLRCSPMKGHSHVYWYRQLPEEGLKFMVYLQKENIIDESGMPKERFSAEFPKEGPSILRIQQVVRGDSAAYFCASSPTAGWSGAEQYFGPGTRLTVT.

The chain carries TRBV15 and TRBJ1-5; D is possibly TRBD1 (5 bases). This CDR3 is 14 amino acids long. V was pared by 2 bases and J by 2 bases, with 7 bases between. Per germline, CDR1 LNHNV and CDR2 YYDKDF (reference sequence). This CDR3 reads CATSRQGGNQPQHF. In DNA form, the CDR3 reads TGTGCCACCAGCAGACAGGGTGGCAATCAGCCCCAGCATTTT.

This clone was observed once. The rearrangement uses TRBV24-1 and TRBJ2-7, with 10 bases lining up with TRBD2. The CDR3 has 15 residues. The trim removed 4 bases at V and 5 bases at J, leaving 7 bases unmatched. Germline lookup yields CDR1 KGHDR and CDR2 SFDVKD. This CDR3 is CATSEVSGGVDEQYF. Here the CDR3 DNA reads TGTGCCACCAGTGAAGTAAGCGGGGGGGTTGACGAGCAGTACTTC.

The chain is built from TRBV9 and TRBJ2-7, with a tentative D call TRBD1 (6 bases). Trimming pared 2 bases from V and 2 bases from J, leaving 17 bases between. The CDR3 contains 16 residues. Germline V gene data show CDR1 as SGDLS and CDR2 as YYNGEE. As DNA, the CDR3 is TGTGCCAGCAGCGTTAACGTAGAGGACAGAACCTACGAGCAGTACTTC. Amino acid sequence: CASSVNVEDRTYEQYF. The complete variable domain, with remaining parts taken from reference TRBV9 and TRBJ2-7, reads DSGVTQTPKHLITATGQRVTLRCSPRSGDLSVYWYQQSLDQGLQFLIQYYNGEERAKGNILERFSAQQFPDLHSELNLSSLELGDSALYFCASSVNVEDRTYEQYFGPGTRLTVT.

This clone came up a few times. This chain links TRBV3-1 (or the pseudogene TRBV3-2) with TRBJ2-7, with TRBD2 matching over 8 bases. The CDR3 loop spans 15 amino acids. V gave up 2 bases and J gave up 7 bases; unmatched junction bases: 10. CDR1 is LGHDT and CDR2 is YNNKEL in the germline V gene (reference sequence). Written as DNA, the CDR3 is TGTGCCAGCAGCCAATGGAGCGGGGGTGCTACGGAGCAGTACTTC. Protein: CASSQWSGGATEQYF.

The chain is built from TRBV25-1 and TRBJ2-1, with 14 bases identical to TRBD2. The CDR3 length is 16 residues. Germline CDR1 and CDR2: MGHDK and SYGVNS. The ends lost 2 bases at V and 9 bases at J; junction bases unmatched: 6. The CDR3 loop is CASSEGSGLAGGEQFF. CDR3 nucleotides: TGTGCCAGCAGTGAAGGATCCGGACTAGCGGGGGGTGAGCAGTTCTTC.

V usage is TRBV7-2 and J usage is TRBJ2-6; D not certain. Trimming shortened V by 2 bases and J by 0 bases, and 5 bases separated the two germline ends. CDR1 and CDR2 from the germline V gene are SGHTA and FQGNSA. This CDR3 is 15 amino acids long. The CDR3 is CASSLRPSGANVLTF. Written as DNA, the CDR3 is TGTGCCAGCAGCTTACGTCCCTCTGGGGCCAACGTCCTGACTTTC.

This chain links TRBV2 with TRBJ2-5; tentative D call: TRBD1 (5 bases). V dropped 6 bases and J dropped 5 bases, with 10 bases sitting between them. The CDR3 is made up of 12 amino acids. The germline CDR1 and CDR2 sequences are SNHLY and FYNNEI. CDR3 nucleotides: TGTGCCAGCAGCCAGGGTTCGGAGACCCAGTACTTC. This gives the protein CASSQGSETQYF.

The rearrangement joins TRBV11-3 to TRBJ2-3, with a weak D call TRBD2 (6 bases). This CDR3 region has 14 residues. Per germline, CDR1 SGHNT and CDR2 YENEEA. The germline V and J ends were trimmed by 5 bases and 4 bases, with 13 bases remaining between them. In nucleotides, the CDR3 is TGTGCCAGCAGCGATGGGACTGCCCCAGATACGCAGTATTTT. It specifies CASSDGTAPDTQYF.

The CDR3 here is CASSPRAGQAYTDTQYF. The CDR3 DNA sequence: TGTGCCAGCAGCCCTCGAGCTGGGCAGGCCTACACAGATACGCAGTATTTT. The gene calls are TRBV9 and TRBJ2-3, with D uncertain. V shed 4 bases and J shed 2 bases, with 20 bases lying between them. The CDR3 consists of 17 residues. CDR1 SGDLS and CDR2 YYNGEE come from the germline V gene.